The T cell receptor beta chain under discussion was sequenced for a study of regulatory T cells in long-lasting Graves disease (dated by TCRdb to about 2021). Notes on the research overall: Persistent Graves' disease was defined as antithyroid drug treatment for over 5 years with persistently positive TSH receptor autoantibodies. Peripheral blood TCR sequencing and RNA sequencing compared persistent Graves' disease patients with newly diagnosed Graves' disease patients. The study was registered as a clinical trial and conducted in China. A total of about 35 samples underwent TCR sequencing, from about 13 patients with persistent Graves' disease and approximately 20 patients with newly diagnosed Graves' disease. Persistent Graves' disease patients in the clinical cohort had taken antithyroid drugs for about 10.3 years on average. What the authors observed across the whole study: Patients with persistent disease shared more public clonotypes (around 2,700) than newly diagnosed patients did (966). The authors noted that the small sample size was a limitation that may lower accuracy. Compared with newly diagnosed patients, patients with persistent Graves' disease had lower TCR Shannon entropy and fewer highly expanded clones, which suggests clonal expansion. TRBV28, TRBJ1-2 and TRBJ2-5 were preferentially used in persistent disease, while TRBV20-1 and TRBJ2-1 were favored in newly diagnosed disease. Sequencing and analysis were restricted to the TCR beta chain. The study examined only peripheral blood because the primary lesion, thyroid tissue, could not be accessed.

This clonotype was detected many times. What this receptor recognizes is not known. It has no much larger one-base neighbor in the sample; base qualities were not kept. CDR1 and CDR2, looked up from the germline V gene (reference sequence), are DFQATT and SNEGSKA. V is cut back by 3 bases and J by 3 bases, with 2 bases in the junction unmatched. Reading from cysteine to phenylalanine, the CDR3 counts 13 amino acids. The DNA shown is the 39-base CDR3, in frame from base 1. Preparation of the library involved multiplex PCR. The instrument given in TCRdb is Illumina HiSeq 4000. To build TCR beta libraries, CDR3 regions were amplified by Arm-PCR using iRepertoire HTBI primers. Before sequencing, the PCR products went through gel purification. The authors' pipeline ran thus. Across samples, 62 TRBV and 13 to 15 TRBJ segments were identified and used for gene usage analysis of CDR3 amino acid clonotypes. COPE and FqMerger were used to merge filtered high-quality paired reads into contigs. BLAST was used to align contigs to IMGT TRBV, TRBD and TRBJ reference genes, and CDR3 was defined according to IMGT. Highly expanded clones were defined as clonotypes with a frequency above 0.1%. Shannon entropy served as the measure of repertoire diversity, while the Gini coefficient captured V-J evenness. Public clonotypes were defined as clonotypes shared by more than one individual. The raw public data were reprocessed by TCRdb itself: fastp quality trimming at Q25, MiXCR clonotype calling, in-frame beta chains only. Records with the same CDR3 protein are collapsed into one entry carrying the most frequent genes and DNA. It is TCRdb's table, rather than the study itself, that gives the V and J calls and clone size. The sample has some 440,000 distinct CDR3 sequences on record, around 20% of them singletons. 7.8% of the sample comes from the top ten.

Per the publication, the time point label means: persistent/refractory GD, antithyroid drugs over 5 years with positive TRAb. RNA was extracted from PBMCs in TRIzol for both TCR sequencing and RNA sequencing. The diagnosis of Graves' disease followed American Thyroid Association guidelines. Patients for the study were recruited at an endocrinology department in Xi'an, China. From each patient, approximately 10 milliliters of peripheral blood was collected into an EDTA anticoagulant tube. Ficoll Paque Plus density gradient separation was used to isolate PBMCs, and no further T cell sorting was done. An Agilent 2100 Bioanalyzer and agarose gel were used to check RNA quality, and a NanoDrop 2000 was used to measure RNA concentration.

This clonotype originated in a female donor with Graves disease. This sample comprised peripheral blood mononuclear cells (PBMCs), obtained when the disease was refractory, from a patient treated with antithyroid drugs. The sequence joins TRBV20-1 to TRBJ2-5; TRBD2 aligns with 9 central bases. The CDR3 protein: CSARGGREETQYF. The nucleotides are TGCAGTGCTAGGGGCGGGAGGGAAGAGACCCAGTACTTC.